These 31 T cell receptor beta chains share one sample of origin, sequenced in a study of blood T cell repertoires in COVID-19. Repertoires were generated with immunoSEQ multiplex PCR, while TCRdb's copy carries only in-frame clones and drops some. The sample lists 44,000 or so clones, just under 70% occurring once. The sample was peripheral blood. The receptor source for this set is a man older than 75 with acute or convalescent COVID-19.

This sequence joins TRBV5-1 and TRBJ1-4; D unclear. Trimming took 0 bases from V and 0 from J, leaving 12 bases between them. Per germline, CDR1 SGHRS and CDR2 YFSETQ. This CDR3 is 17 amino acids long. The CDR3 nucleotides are TGCGCCAGCAGCTTGGGGCCCTTCGCGGCAACTAATGAAAAACTGTTTTTT. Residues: CASSLGPFAATNEKLFF.

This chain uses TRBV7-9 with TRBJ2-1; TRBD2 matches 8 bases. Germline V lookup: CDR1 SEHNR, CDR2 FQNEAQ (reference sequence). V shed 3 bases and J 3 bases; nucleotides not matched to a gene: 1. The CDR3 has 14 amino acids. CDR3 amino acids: CASSFAGGYNEQFF. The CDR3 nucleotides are TGTGCCAGCAGCTTCGCGGGGGGCTACAATGAGCAGTTCTTC.

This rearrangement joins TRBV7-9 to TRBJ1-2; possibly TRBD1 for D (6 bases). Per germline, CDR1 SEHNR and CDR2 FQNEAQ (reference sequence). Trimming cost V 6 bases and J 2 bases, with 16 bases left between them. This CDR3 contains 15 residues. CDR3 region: CASRLSDSLNYGYTF. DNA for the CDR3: TGTGCCAGCAGGCTCTCGGACAGCTTAAACTATGGCTACACCTTC.

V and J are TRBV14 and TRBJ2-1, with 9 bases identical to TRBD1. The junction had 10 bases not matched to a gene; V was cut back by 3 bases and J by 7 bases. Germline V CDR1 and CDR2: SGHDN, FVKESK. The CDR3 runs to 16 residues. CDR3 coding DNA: TGTGCCAGCAGCCAGGGACAGGGTGGTTTCGGTAATGAGCAGTTCTTC. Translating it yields CASSQGQGGFGNEQFF.

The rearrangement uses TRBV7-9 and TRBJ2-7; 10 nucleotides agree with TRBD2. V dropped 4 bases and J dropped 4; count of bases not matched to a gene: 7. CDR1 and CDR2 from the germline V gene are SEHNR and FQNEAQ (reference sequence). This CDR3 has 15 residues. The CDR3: CASSSLAGVGYEQYF. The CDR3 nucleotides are TGTGCCAGCAGCTCTCTAGCGGGAGTAGGGTACGAGCAGTACTTC.

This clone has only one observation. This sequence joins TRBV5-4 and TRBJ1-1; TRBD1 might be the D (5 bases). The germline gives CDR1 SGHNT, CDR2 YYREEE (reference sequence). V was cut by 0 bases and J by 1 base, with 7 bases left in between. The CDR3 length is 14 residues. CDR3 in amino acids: CASSLAGGNTEAFF. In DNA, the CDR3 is TGTGCCAGCAGCTTGGCCGGGGGGAACACTGAAGCTTTCTTT.

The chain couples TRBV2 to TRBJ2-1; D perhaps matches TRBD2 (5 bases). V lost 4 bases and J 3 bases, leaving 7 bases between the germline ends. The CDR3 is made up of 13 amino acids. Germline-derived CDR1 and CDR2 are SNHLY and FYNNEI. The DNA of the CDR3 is TGTGCCAGCAGTGGAGGGTACTACAATGAGCAGTTCTTC. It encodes CASSGGYYNEQFF.

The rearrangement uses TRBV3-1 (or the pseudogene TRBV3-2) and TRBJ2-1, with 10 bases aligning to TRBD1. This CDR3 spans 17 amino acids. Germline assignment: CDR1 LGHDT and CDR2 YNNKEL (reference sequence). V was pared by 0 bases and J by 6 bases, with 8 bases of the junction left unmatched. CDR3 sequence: CASSQDTGTGEVNEQFF. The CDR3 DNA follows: TGTGCCAGCAGCCAAGATACCGGGACAGGGGAGGTCAATGAGCAGTTCTTC.

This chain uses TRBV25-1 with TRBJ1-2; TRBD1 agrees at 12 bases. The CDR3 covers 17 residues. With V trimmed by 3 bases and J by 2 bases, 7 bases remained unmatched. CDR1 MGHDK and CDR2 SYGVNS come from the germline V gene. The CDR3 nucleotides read TGTGCCAGCAGTGAGGTGGGAGGGACAGGGGGCAACTATGGCTACACCTTC. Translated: CASSEVGGTGGNYGYTF.

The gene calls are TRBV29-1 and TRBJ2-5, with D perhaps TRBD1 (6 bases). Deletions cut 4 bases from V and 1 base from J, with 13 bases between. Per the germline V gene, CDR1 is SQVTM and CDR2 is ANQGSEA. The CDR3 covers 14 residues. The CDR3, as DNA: TGCAGCGTTGCCCACGAAGGGGGCCAAGAGACCCAGTACTTC. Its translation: CSVAHEGGQETQYF.

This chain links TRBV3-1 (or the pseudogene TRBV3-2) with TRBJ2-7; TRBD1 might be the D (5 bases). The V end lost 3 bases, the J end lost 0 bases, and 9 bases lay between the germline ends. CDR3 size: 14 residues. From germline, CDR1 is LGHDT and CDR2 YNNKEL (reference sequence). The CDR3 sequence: CASSHQGGSYEQYF. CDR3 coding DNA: TGTGCCAGCAGCCACCAGGGTGGCTCCTACGAGCAGTACTTC.

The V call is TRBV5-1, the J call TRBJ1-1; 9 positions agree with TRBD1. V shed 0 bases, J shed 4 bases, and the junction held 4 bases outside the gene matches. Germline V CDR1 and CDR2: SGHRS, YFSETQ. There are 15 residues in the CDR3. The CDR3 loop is CASSLGGQGGTEAFF. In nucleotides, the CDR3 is TGCGCCAGCAGCTTGGGGGGACAGGGAGGCACTGAAGCTTTCTTT. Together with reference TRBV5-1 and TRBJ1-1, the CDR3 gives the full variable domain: KAGVTQTPRYLIKTRGQQVTLSCSPISGHRSVSWYQQTPGQGLQFLFEYFSETQRNKGNFPGRFSGRQFSNSRSEMNVSTLELGDSALYLCASSLGGQGGTEAFFGQGTRLTVV.

DNA of the CDR3: TGTGCCAGCAGCGGGGACAGGGACGTGATGGGGGATGGCTACACCTTC. It is translated as CASSGDRDVMGDGYTF. The V and J genes are TRBV5-4 and TRBJ1-2; 9 nucleotides agree with TRBD1. After removal of 4 bases from V and 6 bases from J, the junction contained 13 bases not matched to a gene. Germline V gives CDR1 SGHNT, CDR2 YYREEE (reference sequence). This CDR3 has 16 residues.

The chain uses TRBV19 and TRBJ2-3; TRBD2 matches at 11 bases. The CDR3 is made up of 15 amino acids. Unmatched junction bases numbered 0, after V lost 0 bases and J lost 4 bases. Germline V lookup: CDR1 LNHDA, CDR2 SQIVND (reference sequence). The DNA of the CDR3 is TGTGCCAGTAGTATAGATAGCGGGGGGGCAGATACGCAGTATTTT. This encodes CASSIDSGGADTQYF.

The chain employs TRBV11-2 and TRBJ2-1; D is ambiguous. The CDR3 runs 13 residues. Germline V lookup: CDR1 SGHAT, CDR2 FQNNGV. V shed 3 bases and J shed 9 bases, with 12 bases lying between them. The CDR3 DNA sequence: TGTGCCAGCAGCTTTGAGCAAGCTGGTGAGCAGTTCTTC. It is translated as CASSFEQAGEQFF.

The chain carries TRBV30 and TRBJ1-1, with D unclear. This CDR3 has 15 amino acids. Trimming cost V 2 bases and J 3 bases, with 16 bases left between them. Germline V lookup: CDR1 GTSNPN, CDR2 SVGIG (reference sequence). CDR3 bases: TGTGCCTGGAGTCCGGGAAACATTGGCCACACTGAAGCTTTCTTT. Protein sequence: CAWSPGNIGHTEAFF.

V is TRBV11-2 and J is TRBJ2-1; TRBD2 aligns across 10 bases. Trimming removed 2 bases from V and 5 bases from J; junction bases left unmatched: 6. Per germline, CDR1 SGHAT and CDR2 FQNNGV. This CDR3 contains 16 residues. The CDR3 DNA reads TGTGCCAGCAGCTTACTTAGCGGGGGGCCCGACAATGAGCAGTTCTTC. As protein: CASSLLSGGPDNEQFF. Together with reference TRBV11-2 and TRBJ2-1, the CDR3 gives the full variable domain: EAGVAQSPRYKIIEKRQSVAFWCNPISGHATLYWYQQILGQGPKLLIQFQNNGVVDDSQLPKDRFSAERLKGVDSTLKIQPAKLEDSAVYLCASSLLSGGPDNEQFFGPGTRLTVL.

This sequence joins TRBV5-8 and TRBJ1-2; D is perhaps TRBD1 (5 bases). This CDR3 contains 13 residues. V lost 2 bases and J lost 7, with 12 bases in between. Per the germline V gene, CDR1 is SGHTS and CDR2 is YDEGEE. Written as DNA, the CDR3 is TGTGCCAGCAGCTTAATTTCTAGGGGTGGCTACACCTTC. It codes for CASSLISRGGYTF.

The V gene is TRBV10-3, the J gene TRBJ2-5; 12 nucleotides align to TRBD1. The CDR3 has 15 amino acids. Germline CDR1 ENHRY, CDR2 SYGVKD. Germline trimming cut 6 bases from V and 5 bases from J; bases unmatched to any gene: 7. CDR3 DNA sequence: TGTGCCATCAGCCCATGGGACAGGGGGCGGGAGACCCAGTACTTC. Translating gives CAISPWDRGRETQYF.

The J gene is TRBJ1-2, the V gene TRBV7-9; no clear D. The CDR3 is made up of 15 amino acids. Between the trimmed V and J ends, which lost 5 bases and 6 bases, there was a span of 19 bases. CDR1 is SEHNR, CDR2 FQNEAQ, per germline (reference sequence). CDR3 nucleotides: TGTGCCAGCAGCCCCCATCAGGTCCCGGGAAATGGCTACACCTTC. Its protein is CASSPHQVPGNGYTF.

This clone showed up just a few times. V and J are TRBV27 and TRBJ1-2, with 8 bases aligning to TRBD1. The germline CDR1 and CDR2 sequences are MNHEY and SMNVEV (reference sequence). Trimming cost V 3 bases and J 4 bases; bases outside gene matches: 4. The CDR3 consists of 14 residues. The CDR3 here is CASSFSGQGYGYTF. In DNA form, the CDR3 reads TGTGCCAGCAGTTTCTCCGGACAGGGCTATGGCTACACCTTC.

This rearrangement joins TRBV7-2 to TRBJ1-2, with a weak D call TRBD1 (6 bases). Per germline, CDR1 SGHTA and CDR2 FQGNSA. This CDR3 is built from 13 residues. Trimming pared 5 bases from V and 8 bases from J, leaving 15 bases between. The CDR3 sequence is CASSLGTTEGYTF. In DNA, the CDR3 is TGTGCCAGCAGCCTTGGGACAACTGAGGGCTACACCTTC.

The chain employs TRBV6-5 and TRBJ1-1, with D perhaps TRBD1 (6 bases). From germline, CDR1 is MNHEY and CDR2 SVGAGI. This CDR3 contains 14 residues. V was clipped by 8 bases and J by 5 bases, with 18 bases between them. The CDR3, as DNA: TGTGCCAGCGCTCTGGGGGGGCAGGGGACTGAAGCTTTCTTT. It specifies CASALGGQGTEAFF.

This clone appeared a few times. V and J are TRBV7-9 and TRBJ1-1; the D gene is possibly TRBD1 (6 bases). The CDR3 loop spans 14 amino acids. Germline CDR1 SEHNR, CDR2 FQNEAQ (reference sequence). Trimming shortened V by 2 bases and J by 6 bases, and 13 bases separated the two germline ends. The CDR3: CASSLLTGGPEAFF. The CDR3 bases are TGTGCCAGCAGCTTACTGACAGGTGGCCCTGAAGCTTTCTTT. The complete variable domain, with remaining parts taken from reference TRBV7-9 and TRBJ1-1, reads DTGVSQNPRHKITKRGQNVTFRCDPISEHNRLYWYRQTLGQGPEFLTYFQNEAQLEKSRLLSDRFSAERPKGSFSTLEIQRTEQGDSAMYLCASSLLTGGPEAFFGQGTRLTVV.

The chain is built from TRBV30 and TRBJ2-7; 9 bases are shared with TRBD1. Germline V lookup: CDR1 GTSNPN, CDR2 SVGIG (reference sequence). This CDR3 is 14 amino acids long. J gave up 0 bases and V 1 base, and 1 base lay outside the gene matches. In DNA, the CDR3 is TGTGCCTGGAGTGCGGACAGGGGCTCCTACGAGCAGTACTTC. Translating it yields CAWSADRGSYEQYF.

CDR3 DNA: TGTGCCAGCCTAGGTACGGGACGGGAGGGCACAGATACGCAGTATTTT. Protein sequence: CASLGTGREGTDTQYF. The chain combines TRBV21-1 with TRBJ2-3; the table's D call, TRBD2, was not checked against the DNA. TRBV21-1 is given as a pseudogene. CDR3 length equals 16 residues.

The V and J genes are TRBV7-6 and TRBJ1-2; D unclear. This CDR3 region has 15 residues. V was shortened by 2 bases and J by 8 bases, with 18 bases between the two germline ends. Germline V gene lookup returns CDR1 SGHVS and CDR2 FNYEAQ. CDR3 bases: TGTGCCAGCAGCTTATATCATCGTGACACGGCGGGCTACACCTTC. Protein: CASSLYHRDTAGYTF.

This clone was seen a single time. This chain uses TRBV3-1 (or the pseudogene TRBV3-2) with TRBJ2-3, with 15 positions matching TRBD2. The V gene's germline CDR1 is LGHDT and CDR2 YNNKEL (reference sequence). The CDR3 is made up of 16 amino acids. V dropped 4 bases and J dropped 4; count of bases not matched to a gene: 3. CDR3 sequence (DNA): TGTGCCAGCAGCCGCTGGACTAGCGGGGGGGCAGATACGCAGTATTTT. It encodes CASSRWTSGGADTQYF.

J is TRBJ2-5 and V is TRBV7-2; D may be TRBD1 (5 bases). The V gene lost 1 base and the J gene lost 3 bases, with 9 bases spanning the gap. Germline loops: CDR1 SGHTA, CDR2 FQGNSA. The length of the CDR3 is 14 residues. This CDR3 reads CASSLVTAKETQYF. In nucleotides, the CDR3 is TGTGCCAGCAGCTTAGTGACAGCGAAAGAGACCCAGTACTTC.

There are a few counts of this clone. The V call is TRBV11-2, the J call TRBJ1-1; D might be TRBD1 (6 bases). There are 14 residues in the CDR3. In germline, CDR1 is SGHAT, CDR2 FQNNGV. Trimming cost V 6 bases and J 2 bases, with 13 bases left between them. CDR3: CASRPGQRNTEAFF. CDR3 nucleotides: TGTGCCAGCAGACCCGGACAGAGAAACACTGAAGCTTTCTTT.

CDR3 region: CASSTNRRDSYEQYF. The CDR3 region has the DNA TGTGCCAGCAGCACTAACAGGCGAGACTCCTACGAGCAGTACTTC. J is TRBJ2-7 and V is TRBV5-6, with D perhaps TRBD1 (5 bases). The V gene's germline CDR1 is SGHDT and CDR2 YYEEEE. The CDR3 runs to 15 residues. The V gene lost 4 bases and the J gene lost 0 bases, with 14 bases spanning the gap.